This T cell receptor beta chain came from a study of shared clonotypes between healthy human individuals. The data were produced by immunoSEQ multiplex PCR, yet TCRdb's version contains in-frame clones alone and is incomplete. The sample consists of 2 million to 3 million clones, under 95% of them appearing once. Germline V lookup: CDR1 MDHEN, CDR2 SYDVKM. This CDR3 region has 16 residues. V lost 5 bases and J 8 bases, leaving 24 bases between the germline ends. This receptor was identified in a man aged 18 to 30 in good health. Some clones in this sample may be carry-over from other donors' samples. The rearrangement uses TRBV28 and TRBJ1-1, with a weak D call TRBD1 (6 bases). Input material: naive CD4+ T cells from PBMCs. Subset in this sample: CD45RA+ positively selected. The CDR3 sequence is CASSPHLPGAWGEAFF. CDR3 coding DNA: TGTGCCAGCAGTCCACACCTACCGGGGGCCTGGGGAGAAGCTTTCTTT.